This T cell receptor beta chain was sequenced in a study of OX40 agonist ivuxolimab in advanced cancers. On the study more broadly: Ivuxolimab was delivered to patients intravenously every 2 weeks at doses spanning 0.01 to 10 mg/kg. Three dose-escalation patients had partial responses: one with hepatocellular carcinoma and two with cutaneous melanoma. Overall study results and limits: What antigens the expanded peripheral T cells recognized was never established. Among T cells, CD8+ cells averaged more expanded clones than CD4+ cells.

The method was immunoSEQ multiplex PCR; TCRdb's version includes in-frame clones alone and lacks a portion of them. The sample records roughly 60,000 clones, 65% to 85% being singletons. Concerning this clone: Its specificity is not known.

V was pared by 7 bases and J by 10 bases, with 11 bases between. Germline values: CDR1 LNHDA, CDR2 SQIVND (reference sequence). The CDR3 extends over 11 amino acids. The specimen was CD4+ or CD8+ T cells sorted from blood, collected in a trial of the OX40 agonist ivuxolimab. The TCR was taken from an adult with an advanced solid tumor such as melanoma, head and neck, liver or kidney cancer. The chain couples TRBV19 to TRBJ1-5; D possibly corresponds to TRBD1 (6 bases). Here the CDR3 reads CASTAGGPQHF. CDR3 in DNA: TGTGCCAGTACCGCGGGGGGCCCCCAGCATTTT.